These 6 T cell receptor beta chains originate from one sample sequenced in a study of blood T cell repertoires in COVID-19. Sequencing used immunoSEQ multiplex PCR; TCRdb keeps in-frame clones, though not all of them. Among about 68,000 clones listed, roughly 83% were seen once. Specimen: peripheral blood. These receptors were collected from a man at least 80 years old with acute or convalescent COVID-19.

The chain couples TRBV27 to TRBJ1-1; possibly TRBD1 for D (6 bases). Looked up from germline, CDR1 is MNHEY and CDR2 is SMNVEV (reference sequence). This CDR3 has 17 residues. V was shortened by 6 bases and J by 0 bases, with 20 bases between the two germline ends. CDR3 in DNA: TGTGCCAGCAGGATTGACAGGTGGGGTTCCATGAACACTGAAGCTTTCTTT. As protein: CASRIDRWGSMNTEAFF.

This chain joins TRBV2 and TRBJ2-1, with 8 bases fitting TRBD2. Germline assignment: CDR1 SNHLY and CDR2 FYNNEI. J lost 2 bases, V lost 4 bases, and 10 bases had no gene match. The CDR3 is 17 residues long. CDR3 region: CASSVGIAGTTYNEQFF. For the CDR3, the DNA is TGTGCCAGCAGTGTGGGGATAGCGGGGACTACCTACAATGAGCAGTTCTTC.

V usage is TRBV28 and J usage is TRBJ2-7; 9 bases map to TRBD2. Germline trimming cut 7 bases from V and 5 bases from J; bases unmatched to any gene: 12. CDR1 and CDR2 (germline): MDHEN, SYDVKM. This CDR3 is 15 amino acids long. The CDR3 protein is CASKGRKSGRNEQYF. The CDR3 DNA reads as TGTGCCAGCAAGGGGCGGAAGAGCGGGAGGAACGAGCAGTACTTC.

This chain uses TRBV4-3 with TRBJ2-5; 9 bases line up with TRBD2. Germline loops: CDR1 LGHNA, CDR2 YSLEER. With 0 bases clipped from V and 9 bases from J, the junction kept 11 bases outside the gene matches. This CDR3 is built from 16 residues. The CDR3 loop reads CASSQEVVAGAMAQYF. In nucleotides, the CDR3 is TGCGCCAGCAGCCAAGAGGTGGTAGCGGGAGCTATGGCCCAGTACTTC.

The CDR3, as DNA: TGCAGCGTTGTCGGGGGAGGCCAGGAGACCCAGTACTTC. Translating it yields CSVVGGGQETQYF. The genes are TRBV29-1 and TRBJ2-5, with a weak D call TRBD2 (6 bases). With 4 bases removed from V and 5 bases from J, the gap between germline ends came to 14 bases. Per germline, CDR1 SQVTM and CDR2 ANQGSEA. The CDR3 has 13 amino acids.

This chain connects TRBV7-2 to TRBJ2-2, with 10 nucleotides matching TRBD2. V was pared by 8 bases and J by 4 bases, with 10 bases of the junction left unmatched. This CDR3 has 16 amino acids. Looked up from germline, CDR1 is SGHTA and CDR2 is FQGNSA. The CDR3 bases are TGTGCCAGCGCTAGAGCGGGGGGGCAAGTCACCGGGGAGCTGTTTTTT. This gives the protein CASARAGGQVTGELFF.